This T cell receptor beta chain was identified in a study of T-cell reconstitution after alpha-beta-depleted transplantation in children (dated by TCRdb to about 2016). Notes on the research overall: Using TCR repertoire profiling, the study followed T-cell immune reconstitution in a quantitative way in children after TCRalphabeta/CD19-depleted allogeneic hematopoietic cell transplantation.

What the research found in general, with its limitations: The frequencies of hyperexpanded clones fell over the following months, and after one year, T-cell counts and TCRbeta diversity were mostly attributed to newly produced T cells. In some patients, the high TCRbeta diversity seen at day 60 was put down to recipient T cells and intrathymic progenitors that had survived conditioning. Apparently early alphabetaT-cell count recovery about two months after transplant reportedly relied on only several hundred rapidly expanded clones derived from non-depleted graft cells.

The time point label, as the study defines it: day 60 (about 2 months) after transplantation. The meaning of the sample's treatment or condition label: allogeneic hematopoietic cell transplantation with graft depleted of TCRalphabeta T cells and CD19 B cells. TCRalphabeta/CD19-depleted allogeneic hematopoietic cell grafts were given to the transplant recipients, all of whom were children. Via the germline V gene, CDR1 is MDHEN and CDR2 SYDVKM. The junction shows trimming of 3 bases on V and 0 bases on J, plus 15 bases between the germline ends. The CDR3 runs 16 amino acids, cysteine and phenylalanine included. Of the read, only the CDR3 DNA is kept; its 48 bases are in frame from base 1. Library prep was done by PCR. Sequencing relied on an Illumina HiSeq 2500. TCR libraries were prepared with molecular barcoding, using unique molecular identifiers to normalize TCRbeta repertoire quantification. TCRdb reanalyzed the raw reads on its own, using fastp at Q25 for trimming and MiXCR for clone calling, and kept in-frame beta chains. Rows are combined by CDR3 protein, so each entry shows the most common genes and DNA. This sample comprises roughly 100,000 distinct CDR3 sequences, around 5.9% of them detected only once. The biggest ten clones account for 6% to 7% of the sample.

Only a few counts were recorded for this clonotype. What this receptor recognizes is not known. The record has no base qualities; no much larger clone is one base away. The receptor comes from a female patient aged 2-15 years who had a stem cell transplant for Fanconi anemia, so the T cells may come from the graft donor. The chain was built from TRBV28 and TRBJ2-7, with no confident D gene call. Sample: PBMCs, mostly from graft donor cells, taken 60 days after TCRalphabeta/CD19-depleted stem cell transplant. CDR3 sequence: CASSFPTTISSYEQYF. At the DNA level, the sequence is TGTGCCAGCAGTTTTCCTACGACAATAAGCTCCTACGAGCAGTACTTC.